The entry that follows covers one T cell receptor beta chain sequence. This specimen comes from a study of blood T cell repertoires in COVID-19. On the study more broadly: T cells, B-cell-depleted T cells, or PBMCs supplied cDNA or gDNA.

The V gene's germline CDR1 is SGHNT and CDR2 YENEEA. Deletions cut 6 bases from V and 0 bases from J, with 8 bases between. The CDR3 contains 13 residues. Only in-frame clones appear in the TCRdb table, and some are missing; sequencing was by immunoSEQ multiplex PCR. The repertoire holds 200,000 or so clones, 85% seen once, with approximately 0.9% in the top ten. V usage is TRBV11-3 and J usage is TRBJ1-1; maybe TRBD1 (5 bases). This sequence was found in a man aged 60-69 years with COVID-19, enrolled during active disease. Sequencing input: peripheral blood. The CDR3 DNA is TGTGCCAGCAGTGGGGGGATGAACACTGAAGCTTTCTTT. It specifies CASSGGMNTEAFF. Drawing the rest from reference TRBV11-3 and TRBJ1-1, the complete variable domain is EAGVVQSPRYKIIEKKQPVAFWCNPISGHNTLYWYLQNLGQGPELLIRYENEEAVDDSQLPKDRFSAERLKGVDSTLKIQPAELGDSAVYLCASSGGMNTEAFFGQGTRLTVV.